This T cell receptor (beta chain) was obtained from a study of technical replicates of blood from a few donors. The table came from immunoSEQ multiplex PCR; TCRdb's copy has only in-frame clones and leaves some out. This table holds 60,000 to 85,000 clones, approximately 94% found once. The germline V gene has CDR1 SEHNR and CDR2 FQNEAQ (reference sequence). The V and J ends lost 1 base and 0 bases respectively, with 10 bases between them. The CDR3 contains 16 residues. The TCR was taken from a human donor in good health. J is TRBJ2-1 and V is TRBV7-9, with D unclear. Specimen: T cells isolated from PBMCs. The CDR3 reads CASSLVLLGSYNEQFF. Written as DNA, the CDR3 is TGTGCCAGCAGCTTAGTCCTTCTAGGCTCCTACAATGAGCAGTTCTTC.